This T cell receptor beta chain is drawn from a study of shared clonotypes between healthy human individuals. Findings and limits, study-wide: Sorted-subset samples were not fully sequenced, rarefaction indicated.

Naive CD8 cells, CD45RO-negative and positively selected for CCR7, excluded terminally differentiated effector memory CD45RA+ cells. As concerns this clone: Antigen: not known. Within the sample, other DNA sequences also encode this same CDR3.

Evenly divided among several immunoSEQ plates was the genomic DNA of each subset. TCRdb's copy holds only in-frame clones and misses some; the assay was immunoSEQ multiplex PCR. Of millions of clones listed, roughly 95% are singletons. CDR1 is MGHRA, CDR2 YSYEKL, per germline. This CDR3 spans 15 amino acids. V shed 3 bases and J shed 4 bases, with 13 bases lying between them. The V call is TRBV4-1, the J call TRBJ2-1; possibly TRBD1 for D (5 bases). The sample taken for sequencing was naive CD8+ T cells sorted from blood. This TCR derives from a man younger than 30 in good health. This CDR3 is CASSQVQGSYNEQFF. In DNA, the CDR3 is TGCGCCAGCAGCCAGGTGCAGGGATCTTACAATGAGCAGTTCTTC.